Reported below is one TCR beta chain. The entry originates in a study of HIV-infected patients and healthy controls. TCRdb itself ran the 5' RACE reads through MiXCR, one entry per CDR3 protein. The sample holds 60,000 to 75,000 distinct CDR3 sequences, less than 20% seen once. Source material: CD4+ T cells from blood. The receptor's source is a human donor in good health.

CDR3 amino acids: CASSAGTPRMGEQYF. CDR3 DNA sequence: TGCGCCAGCAGCGCTGGGACACCTCGAATGGGGGAGCAGTACTTC. The chain couples TRBV5-1 to TRBJ2-7; possibly TRBD1 for D (6 bases). V shed 4 bases and J shed 7 bases, with 21 bases lying between them. The germline V gene encodes CDR1 SGHRS and CDR2 YFSETQ. There are 15 residues in the CDR3.